This T cell receptor beta chain was sequenced during a study of blood T cell repertoires in COVID-19. Germline CDR1 and CDR2: MDHEN and SYDVKM. This CDR3 contains 14 residues. V was pared by 6 bases and J by 3 bases, with 4 bases of the junction left unmatched. Assay: immunoSEQ multiplex PCR; the TCRdb copy retains only in-frame clones and omits some. The profile shows 60,000 to 75,000 clones, around 80% of them singletons. The sample consisted of peripheral blood. The J gene is TRBJ2-7, the V gene TRBV28; TRBD2 agrees at 11 bases. This TCR was recovered from a human donor in a cohort sampled during active COVID-19. CDR3 in amino acids: CASSSGLAVYEQYF. The CDR3 DNA reads TGTGCCAGCAGCTCGGGACTAGCGGTCTACGAGCAGTACTTC.